The sequence of this T cell receptor (beta chain) was determined in a study of shared clonotypes between healthy human individuals. CDR1 SGHRS and CDR2 YFSETQ come from the germline V gene. The CDR3 consists of 16 residues. J lost 3 bases, V lost 3 bases, and 9 bases had no gene match. In the naive CD8 group, cells lacked CD45RO and were positively selected for CCR7, so terminally differentiated effector memory CD45RA+ cells were left out. Sequencing used immunoSEQ multiplex PCR; TCRdb keeps in-frame clones, though not all of them. Of 2 million to 2.5 million clones in the sample, more than 85% were seen once. Study-level results: Represented diversity, genetic and exposure-history alike, was limited by few donors.

The count of this clone is one. Its specificity is unknown. Sequences were obtained from naive CD8+ T cells from PBMCs. The chain joins TRBV5-1 to TRBJ2-3, with TRBD1 identical over 8 bases. This clonotype was sampled from a man aged 18 to 35 in good health. Some clones in this sample may be carry-over from other donors' samples. The CDR3 sequence: CASSSGQGVGTDTQYF. As DNA, the CDR3 is TGCGCCAGCAGCTCCGGACAGGGTGTGGGGACAGATACGCAGTATTTT.